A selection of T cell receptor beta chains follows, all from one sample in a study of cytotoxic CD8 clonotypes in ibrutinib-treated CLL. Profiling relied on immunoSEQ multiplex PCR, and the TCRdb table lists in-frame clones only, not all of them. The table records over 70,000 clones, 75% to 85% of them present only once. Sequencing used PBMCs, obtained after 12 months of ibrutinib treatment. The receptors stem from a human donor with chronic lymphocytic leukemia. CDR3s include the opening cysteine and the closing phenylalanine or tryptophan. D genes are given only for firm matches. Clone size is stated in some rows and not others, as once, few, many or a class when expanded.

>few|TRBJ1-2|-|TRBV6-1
CASSEGDGYTF
TGTGCCAGCAGTGAAGGGGATGGCTACACCTTC
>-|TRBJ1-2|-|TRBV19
CASSNGRANYGYTF
TGTGCCAGTAGTAACGGCAGGGCGAACTATGGCTACACCTTC
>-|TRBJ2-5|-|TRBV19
CASSILQGWETQYF
TGTGCCAGTAGTATCCTACAGGGTTGGGAGACCCAGTACTTC
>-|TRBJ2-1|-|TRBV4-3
CASSQGSQLYNEQFF
TGCGCCAGCAGCCAAGGGTCGCAACTCTACAATGAGCAGTTCTTC
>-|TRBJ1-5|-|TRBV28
CASSLRVQAEPQHF
TGTGCCAGCAGTTTAAGGGTCCAAGCCGAGCCCCAGCATTTT
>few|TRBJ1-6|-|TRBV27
CASSLRRDMGSPLHF
TGTGCCAGCAGTTTAAGGAGGGACATGGGTTCACCCCTCCACTTT
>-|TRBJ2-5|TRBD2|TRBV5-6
CASSPAGVETQYF
TGTGCCAGCAGCCCAGCGGGAGTGGAGACCCAGTACTTC
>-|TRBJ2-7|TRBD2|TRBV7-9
CAPGPGREAPYEQYF
TGTGCCCCGGGCCCGGGGCGGGAGGCCCCCTACGAGCAGTACTTC
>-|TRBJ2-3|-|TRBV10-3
CAISEAGADTQYF
TGTGCCATCAGTGAGGCCGGGGCAGATACGCAGTATTTT
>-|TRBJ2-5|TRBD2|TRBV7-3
CASSLPGLGQETQYF
TGTGCCAGCAGCTTACCGGGACTAGGTCAAGAGACCCAGTACTTC